The clone carrying this TCR beta chain showed up just a few times. This sample is drawn from a study of blood T cell repertoires in COVID-19. Study overall: COVID-19 samples collected from the United States, Italy and Spain covered acute and convalescent phases.

Per the original methods: Reference gene primer amplification yielded estimated nucleated cell counts. Sequencing used immunoSEQ multiplex PCR; TCRdb keeps in-frame clones, though not all of them. D and trimming come from the DNA, and the V and J calls and clone size come from that table. The sample lists about 470,000 clones; about nine tenths were seen once. Recruits, aged roughly 18 to 100 years, lived in 25 or so US areas. Resolution of symptoms, clearance, or two negative PCRs was present in recovered Cohort 3 donors. V was pared by 6 bases and J by 8 bases, with 22 bases between. The CDR3 runs 15 residues. In germline, CDR1 is KGHSH, CDR2 LQKENI.

This chain uses TRBV18 with TRBJ1-2; D gene ambiguous. Material: PBMCs or T cells enriched from blood (not recorded which). This clonotype was sampled from a woman aged 18-29 years who had recovered from COVID-19. The CDR3 DNA reads as TGTGCCAGCTCGCGTACGCCGGGAGAAGGAGAGGGCTACACCTTC. Translation gives CASSRTPGEGEGYTF. The full variable domain, its missing parts supplied by reference TRBV18 and TRBJ1-2, is NAGVMQNPRHLVRRRGQEARLRCSPMKGHSHVYWYRQLPEEGLKFMVYLQKENIIDESGMPKERFSAEFPKEGPSILRIQQVVRGDSAAYFCASSRTPGEGEGYTFGSGTRLTVV.